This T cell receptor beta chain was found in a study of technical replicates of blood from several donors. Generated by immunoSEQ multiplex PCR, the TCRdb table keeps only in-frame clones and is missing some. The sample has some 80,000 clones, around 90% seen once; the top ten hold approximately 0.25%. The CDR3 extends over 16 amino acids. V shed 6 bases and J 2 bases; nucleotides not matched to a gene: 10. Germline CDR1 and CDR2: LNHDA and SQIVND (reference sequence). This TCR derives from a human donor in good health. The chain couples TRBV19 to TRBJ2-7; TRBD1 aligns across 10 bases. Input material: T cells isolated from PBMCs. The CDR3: CASSEPRTGGTYEQYF. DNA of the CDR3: TGTGCCAGTAGCGAGCCGAGGACAGGGGGGACCTACGAGCAGTACTTC.